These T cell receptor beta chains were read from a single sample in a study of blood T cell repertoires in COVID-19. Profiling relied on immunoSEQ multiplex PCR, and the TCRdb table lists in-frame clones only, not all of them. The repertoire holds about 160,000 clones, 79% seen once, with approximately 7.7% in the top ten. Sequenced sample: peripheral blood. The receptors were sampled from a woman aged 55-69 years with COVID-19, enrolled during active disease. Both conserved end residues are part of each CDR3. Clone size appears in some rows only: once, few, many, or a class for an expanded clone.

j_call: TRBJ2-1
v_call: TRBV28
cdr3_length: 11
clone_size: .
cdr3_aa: CASRLADEQFF

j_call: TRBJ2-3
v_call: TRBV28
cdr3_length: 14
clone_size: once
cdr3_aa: CASMTSGRTDTQYF

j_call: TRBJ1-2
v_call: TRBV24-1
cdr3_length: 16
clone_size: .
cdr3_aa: CATSDSTGLMDYGYTF

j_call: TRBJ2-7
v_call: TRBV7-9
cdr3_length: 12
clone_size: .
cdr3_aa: CASSSQGNEQYF

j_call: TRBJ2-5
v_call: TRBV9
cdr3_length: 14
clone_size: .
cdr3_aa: CASSVAGVQETQYF

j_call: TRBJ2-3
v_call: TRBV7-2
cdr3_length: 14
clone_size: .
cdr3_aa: CASSQSGGSDTQYF

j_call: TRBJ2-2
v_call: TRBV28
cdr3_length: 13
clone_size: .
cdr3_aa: CASSLVIAGELFF

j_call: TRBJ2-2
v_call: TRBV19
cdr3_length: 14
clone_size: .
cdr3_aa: CASGRTGEVGELFF

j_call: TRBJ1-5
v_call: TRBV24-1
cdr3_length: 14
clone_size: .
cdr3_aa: CATARDGRNQPQHF

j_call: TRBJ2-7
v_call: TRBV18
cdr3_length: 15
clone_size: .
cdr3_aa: CASSPSPAGLSEQYF

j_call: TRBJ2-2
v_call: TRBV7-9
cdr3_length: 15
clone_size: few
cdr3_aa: CASSLRDSNTGELFF

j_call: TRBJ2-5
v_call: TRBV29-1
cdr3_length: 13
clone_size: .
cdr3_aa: CSVPGQGEETQYF

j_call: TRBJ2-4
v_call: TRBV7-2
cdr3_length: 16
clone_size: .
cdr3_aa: CASSLVGTSEKNIQYF

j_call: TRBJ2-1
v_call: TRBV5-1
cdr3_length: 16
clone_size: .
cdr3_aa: CASSPGEGGTGNEQFF